This T cell receptor beta chain derives from a study of siplizumab effects on memory and regulatory T cells. Study outcomes and limitations: A significant reduction in alloreactive sequences traceable to unstimulated CD4+ memory cells was produced by siplizumab. Naive T cell populations appeared to exhibit greater diversity than memory cells and appeared to be major alloresponse contributors. Unstimulated subsets captured only a minor fraction of alloreactive clones. Suppressive activity of Tregs proliferating in siplizumab cultures remained unconfirmed.

Only in-frame clones appear in the TCRdb table, and some are missing; sequencing was by immunoSEQ multiplex PCR. The table shows 100,000 or so clones, with 85% to 95% occurring only once. The CDR3 is made up of 16 amino acids. Germline V gene data show CDR1 as MDHEN and CDR2 as SYDVKM. Deletions cut 5 bases from V and 2 bases from J, with 19 bases between. This clone was detected only a few times. Its antigen remains unidentified. V and J are TRBV28 and TRBJ2-7, with D tentatively TRBD2 (6 bases). The receptor's source is a human donor in good health. Sequenced input: non-Treg CD4+ T cells sorted from blood. The chain's CDR3 is CASSKMGGARPYEQYF. The DNA for the CDR3 is TGTGCCAGCAGTAAAATGGGCGGGGCACGACCCTACGAGCAGTACTTC.